Listed below are T cell receptor beta chains from one sample, sequenced in a study of blood T cell repertoires in COVID-19. Repertoires were generated with immunoSEQ multiplex PCR, while TCRdb's copy carries only in-frame clones and drops some. The sample lists 290,000 or so clones, roughly 86% seen once, with about 1.2% in the top ten. Sequenced material: peripheral blood. Receptor source: a man in his 70s with acute or convalescent COVID-19. Each CDR3 is given with its conserved first and last residue. The D gene is left open where the match is weak. Only some rows state a clone size, as once, few, many or a class for expanded clones.

clone_size: .
j_call: TRBJ1-2
v_call: TRBV25-1
d_call: .
cdr3_nt: TGTGCCAGCAGTGGGGCCTATGGCTACACCTTC
cdr3_aa: CASSGAYGYTF

clone_size: .
j_call: TRBJ2-5
v_call: TRBV3-1/TRBV3-2
d_call: TRBD1
cdr3_nt: TGTGCCAGCAGTGACAGGGGGAAATTAGAGACCCAGTACTTC
cdr3_aa: CASSDRGKLETQYF

clone_size: .
j_call: TRBJ1-5
v_call: TRBV19
d_call: .
cdr3_nt: TGTGCCAGTAGTCCGGACAGAACGTATAGCAATCAGCCCCAGCATTTT
cdr3_aa: CASSPDRTYSNQPQHF

clone_size: .
j_call: TRBJ1-6
v_call: TRBV4-1
d_call: .
cdr3_nt: TGCGCCAGCAGCCAAGATTGGTCAGGACAAGGATCACCCCTCCACTTT
cdr3_aa: CASSQDWSGQGSPLHF

clone_size: .
j_call: TRBJ2-2
v_call: TRBV7-2
d_call: .
cdr3_nt: TGTGCCAGCAGCTTAGGAGCGCGACTAGCGAACACCGGGGAGCTGTTTTTT
cdr3_aa: CASSLGARLANTGELFF

clone_size: .
j_call: TRBJ2-3
v_call: TRBV6-5
d_call: TRBD2
cdr3_nt: TGTGCCAGCACCGGCGGGGGGGCCACAGATACGCAGTATTTT
cdr3_aa: CASTGGGATDTQYF

clone_size: .
j_call: TRBJ1-4
v_call: TRBV28
d_call: .
cdr3_nt: TGTGCCAGCAGTTTTACAGGGATAAATGAAAAACTGTTTTTT
cdr3_aa: CASSFTGINEKLFF

clone_size: .
j_call: TRBJ2-1
v_call: TRBV19
d_call: TRBD2
cdr3_nt: TGTGCCAGTAGCTACTCGGCGGGAGGGCTGAATGAGCAGTTCTTC
cdr3_aa: CASSYSAGGLNEQFF

clone_size: once
j_call: TRBJ2-5
v_call: TRBV2
d_call: .
cdr3_nt: TGTGCCAGCAGCCTGGGGGCCGGGGAGACCCAGTACTTC
cdr3_aa: CASSLGAGETQYF

clone_size: .
j_call: TRBJ1-4
v_call: TRBV28
d_call: .
cdr3_nt: TGTGCCAGCAGTTTAAATTCGGGTGAAAAACTGTTTTTT
cdr3_aa: CASSLNSGEKLFF

clone_size: .
j_call: TRBJ1-4
v_call: TRBV28
d_call: TRBD1
cdr3_nt: TGTGCCAGCACCGAAAGGGGGCCCGGGGGAAAACTGTTTTTT
cdr3_aa: CASTERGPGGKLFF

clone_size: .
j_call: TRBJ2-2
v_call: TRBV25-1
d_call: .
cdr3_nt: TGTGCCAGCAGTGAATATCGGGACGGGGAGCTGTTTTTT
cdr3_aa: CASSEYRDGELFF

clone_size: .
j_call: TRBJ1-5
v_call: TRBV6-5
d_call: .
cdr3_nt: TGTGCCAGCCGGATGGGGGGGATGAATCAGCCCCAGCATTTT
cdr3_aa: CASRMGGMNQPQHF

clone_size: .
j_call: TRBJ2-3
v_call: TRBV5-1
d_call: TRBD1
cdr3_nt: TGCGCCAGCAGCTACAGGACAGGGGCCCAAACAGATACGCAGTATTTT
cdr3_aa: CASSYRTGAQTDTQYF

clone_size: .
j_call: TRBJ2-1
v_call: TRBV12-5
d_call: .
cdr3_nt: TGTGCTAGTGGTTTTGGAGGGGATGAGCAGTTCTTC
cdr3_aa: CASGFGGDEQFF

clone_size: .
j_call: TRBJ2-1
v_call: TRBV28
d_call: TRBD1
cdr3_nt: TGTGCCAGCAGTACCGGGACAGGGATCACCAAGCAGTTCTTC
cdr3_aa: CASSTGTGITKQFF

clone_size: .
j_call: TRBJ2-1
v_call: TRBV4-2
d_call: TRBD1
cdr3_nt: TGTGCCAGCAGCCAAGATTCAGGGACAGGGCAATACAATGAGCAGTTCTTC
cdr3_aa: CASSQDSGTGQYNEQFF

clone_size: .
j_call: TRBJ2-7
v_call: TRBV5-1
d_call: .
cdr3_nt: TGCGCCAGCAGCTTGCAGGACCTGAGGGATGAGCAGTACTTC
cdr3_aa: CASSLQDLRDEQYF

clone_size: .
j_call: TRBJ2-1
v_call: TRBV9
d_call: TRBD2
cdr3_nt: TGTGCCAGCAGCCGGGCGGGGGACTCCTACAATGAGCAGTTCTTC
cdr3_aa: CASSRAGDSYNEQFF

clone_size: .
j_call: TRBJ1-2
v_call: TRBV11-2
d_call: .
cdr3_nt: TGTGCCAGCAGCTTAGATTCCCAACAGGGAAACTATGGCTACACCTTC
cdr3_aa: CASSLDSQQGNYGYTF

clone_size: once
j_call: TRBJ2-7
v_call: TRBV2
d_call: .
cdr3_nt: TGTGCCAGCAGTGAAAGTGGGGGGGCGAACTCCTACGAGCAGTACTTC
cdr3_aa: CASSESGGANSYEQYF

clone_size: .
j_call: TRBJ2-1
v_call: TRBV7-2
d_call: .
cdr3_nt: TGTGCCAGCATCACCAACCGGGGATACAATGAGCAGTTCTTC
cdr3_aa: CASITNRGYNEQFF

clone_size: .
j_call: TRBJ2-1
v_call: TRBV5-1
d_call: .
cdr3_nt: TGCGCCAGCAGCCCGGGGGACCCGGACAATGAGCAGTTCTTC
cdr3_aa: CASSPGDPDNEQFF

clone_size: .
j_call: TRBJ2-7
v_call: TRBV4-1
d_call: .
cdr3_nt: TGCGCCAGCAGCCAAGATCGTTCAGGGCATTTTAACGAGCAGTACTTC
cdr3_aa: CASSQDRSGHFNEQYF

clone_size: few
j_call: TRBJ2-2
v_call: TRBV5-6
d_call: .
cdr3_nt: TGTGCCAGCAGCCCTATGTGGAGGGTAGCGAACACCGGGGAGCTGTTTTTT
cdr3_aa: CASSPMWRVANTGELFF

clone_size: .
j_call: TRBJ2-5
v_call: TRBV7-9
d_call: .
cdr3_nt: TGTGCCAGCAGCTCACCGGACAGAGACCAAGAGACCCAGTACTTC
cdr3_aa: CASSSPDRDQETQYF

clone_size: .
j_call: TRBJ1-2
v_call: TRBV7-2
d_call: .
cdr3_nt: TGTGCCAGCAGCTTATCCGGGACGGGACATGGCTTCGGCTACACCTTC
cdr3_aa: CASSLSGTGHGFGYTF

clone_size: .
j_call: TRBJ2-7
v_call: TRBV11-2
d_call: .
cdr3_nt: TGTGCCAGCAGCTTAGATAGGACAGCGCAGTACTTC
cdr3_aa: CASSLDRTAQYF

clone_size: .
j_call: TRBJ1-4
v_call: TRBV27
d_call: .
cdr3_nt: TGTGCCAGCAGTTTGGTGGGCTCCCGCAATGAAAAACTGTTTTTT
cdr3_aa: CASSLVGSRNEKLFF

clone_size: .
j_call: TRBJ2-7
v_call: TRBV28
d_call: .
cdr3_nt: TGTGCCAGCAGTTTTTTCGGCGAGCAGTACTTC
cdr3_aa: CASSFFGEQYF

clone_size: .
j_call: TRBJ2-1
v_call: TRBV3-1/TRBV3-2
d_call: TRBD2
cdr3_nt: TGTGCCAGCAGCCAAGATGACGGGAGGGTCTACAATGAGCAGTTCTTC
cdr3_aa: CASSQDDGRVYNEQFF

clone_size: many
j_call: TRBJ2-3
v_call: TRBV29-1
d_call: TRBD2
cdr3_nt: TGCAGCGCCGGTCCGGGGGGTAGGACAGATACGCAGTATTTT
cdr3_aa: CSAGPGGRTDTQYF

clone_size: .
j_call: TRBJ1-2
v_call: TRBV7-2
d_call: .
cdr3_nt: TGTGCCAGCAGCTTAGGAGGGTTTATCCACTATGGCTACACCTTC
cdr3_aa: CASSLGGFIHYGYTF

clone_size: few
j_call: TRBJ1-6
v_call: TRBV28
d_call: .
cdr3_nt: TGTGCCAGCAATACAATGAATAATTCACCCCTCCACTTT
cdr3_aa: CASNTMNNSPLHF

clone_size: .
j_call: TRBJ1-5
v_call: TRBV4-3
d_call: .
cdr3_nt: TGCGCCAGCAGCCAAGATGGACAGCATAGCAATCAGCCCCAGCATTTT
cdr3_aa: CASSQDGQHSNQPQHF

clone_size: once
j_call: TRBJ1-1
v_call: TRBV28
d_call: TRBD1
cdr3_nt: TGTGCCAGCAGCCCCAACAGGGGGCGGGGGAGCACTGAAGCTTTCTTT
cdr3_aa: CASSPNRGRGSTEAFF

clone_size: .
j_call: TRBJ2-7
v_call: TRBV7-3
d_call: TRBD2
cdr3_nt: TGTGCCAGCAGCCCGCCGGGGGGCTACGAGCAGTACTTC
cdr3_aa: CASSPPGGYEQYF

clone_size: once
j_call: TRBJ1-4
v_call: TRBV14
d_call: .
cdr3_nt: TGTGCCAGCAGCCAAGATTCAGGGCGCCGAGAAAAACTGTTTTTT
cdr3_aa: CASSQDSGRREKLFF

clone_size: .
j_call: TRBJ2-5
v_call: TRBV7-2
d_call: .
cdr3_nt: TGTGCCAGCAGCCGCACCGGGGTGCCCGAGGAGACCCAGTACTTC
cdr3_aa: CASSRTGVPEETQYF

clone_size: .
j_call: TRBJ1-1
v_call: TRBV18
d_call: TRBD1
cdr3_nt: TGTGCCAGCTTTCTGGGACAGCCCACTGAAGCTTTCTTT
cdr3_aa: CASFLGQPTEAFF

clone_size: few
j_call: TRBJ2-6
v_call: TRBV6-5
d_call: .
cdr3_nt: TGTGCCAGCCGGAACAGGGTCTCTGGGGCCAACGTCCTGACTTTC
cdr3_aa: CASRNRVSGANVLTF

clone_size: .
j_call: TRBJ2-5
v_call: TRBV5-6
d_call: TRBD2
cdr3_nt: TGTGCCAGCAGCCCGCCGGGACTAAAGACCCAGTACTTC
cdr3_aa: CASSPPGLKTQYF

clone_size: .
j_call: TRBJ1-1
v_call: TRBV28
d_call: .
cdr3_nt: TGTGCCAGCACGGACAGAGTCAAAGCTTTCTTT
cdr3_aa: CASTDRVKAFF

clone_size: .
j_call: TRBJ2-6
v_call: TRBV19
d_call: .
cdr3_nt: TGTGCCAGTAGTATAGGGAGCGCTGGGGCCAACGTCCTGACTTTC
cdr3_aa: CASSIGSAGANVLTF

clone_size: few
j_call: TRBJ2-3
v_call: TRBV9
d_call: TRBD1
cdr3_nt: TGTGCCAGCAGCGTAGAGGGACAGGGGCTTAGCACAGATACGCAGTATTTT
cdr3_aa: CASSVEGQGLSTDTQYF